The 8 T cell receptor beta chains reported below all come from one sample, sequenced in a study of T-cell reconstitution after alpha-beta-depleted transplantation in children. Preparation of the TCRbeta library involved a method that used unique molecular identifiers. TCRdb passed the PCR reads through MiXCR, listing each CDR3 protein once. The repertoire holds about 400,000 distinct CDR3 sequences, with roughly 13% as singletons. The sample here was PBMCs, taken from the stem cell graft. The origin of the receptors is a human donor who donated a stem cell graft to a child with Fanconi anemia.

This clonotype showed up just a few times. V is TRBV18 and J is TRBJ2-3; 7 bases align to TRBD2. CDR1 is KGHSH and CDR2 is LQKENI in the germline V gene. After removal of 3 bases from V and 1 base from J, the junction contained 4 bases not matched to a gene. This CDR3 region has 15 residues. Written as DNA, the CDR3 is TGTGCCAGCTCACCTGGACTAGAAGGCACAGATACGCAGTATTTT. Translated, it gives CASSPGLEGTDTQYF.

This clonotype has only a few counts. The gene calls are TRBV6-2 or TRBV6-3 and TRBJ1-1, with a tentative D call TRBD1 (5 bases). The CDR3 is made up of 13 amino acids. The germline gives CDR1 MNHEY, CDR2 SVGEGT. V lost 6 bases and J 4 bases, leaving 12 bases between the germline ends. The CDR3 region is CASRPRGSTEAFF. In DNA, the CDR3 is TGTGCCAGCAGGCCCCGGGGGAGCACTGAAGCTTTCTTT.

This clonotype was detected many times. The CDR3 DNA follows: TGTGCCAGCTCACACGAACAGAGGGGACCCTACGAGCAGTACGTC. As protein: CASSHEQRGPYEQYV. The chain links TRBV18 to TRBJ2-7; the D call may be TRBD1 or TRBD2 (5 bases each). Deletions cut 4 bases from V and 2 bases from J, with 15 bases between. The length of the CDR3 is 15 residues. Germline V gene lookup returns CDR1 KGHSH and CDR2 LQKENI.

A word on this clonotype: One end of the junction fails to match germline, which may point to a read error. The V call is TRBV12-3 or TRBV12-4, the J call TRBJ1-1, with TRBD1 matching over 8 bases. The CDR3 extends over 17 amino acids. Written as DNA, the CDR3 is TGTGCCATCAGTCCCCCTGGCAGGGGGCTATCTAACACTGAAGCTTTCTTT. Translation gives CAISPPGRGLSNTEAFF.

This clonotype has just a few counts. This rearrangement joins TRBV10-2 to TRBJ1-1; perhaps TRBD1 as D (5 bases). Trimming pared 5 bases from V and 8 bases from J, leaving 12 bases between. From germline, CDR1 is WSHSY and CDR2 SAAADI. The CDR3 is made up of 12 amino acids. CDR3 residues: CASSFGRDEAFF. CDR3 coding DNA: TGCGCCAGCAGTTTTGGCAGGGACGAAGCTTTCTTT.

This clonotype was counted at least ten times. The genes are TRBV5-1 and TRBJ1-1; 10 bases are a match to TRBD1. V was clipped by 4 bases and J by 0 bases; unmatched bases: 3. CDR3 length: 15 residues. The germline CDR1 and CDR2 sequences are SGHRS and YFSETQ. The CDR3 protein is CASSGDRGLNTEAFF. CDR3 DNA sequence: TGCGCCAGCAGCGGGGACAGGGGCCTGAACACTGAAGCTTTCTTT.

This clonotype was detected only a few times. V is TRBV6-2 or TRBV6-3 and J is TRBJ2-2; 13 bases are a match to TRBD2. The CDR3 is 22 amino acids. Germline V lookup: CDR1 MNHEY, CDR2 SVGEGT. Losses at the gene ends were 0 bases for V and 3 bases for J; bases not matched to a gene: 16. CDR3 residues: CASSYSVPLGLAGAEHTGELFF. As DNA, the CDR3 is TGTGCCAGCAGTTACTCCGTTCCCCTTGGACTAGCGGGGGCCGAACACACCGGGGAGCTGTTTTTT.

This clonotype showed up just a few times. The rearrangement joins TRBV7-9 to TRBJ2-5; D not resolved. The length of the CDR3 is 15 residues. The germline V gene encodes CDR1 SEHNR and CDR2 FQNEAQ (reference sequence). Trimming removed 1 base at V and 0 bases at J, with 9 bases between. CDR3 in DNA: TGTGCCAGCAGCTTAGGAGGTGGGGACCAAGAGACCCAGTACTTC. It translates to CASSLGGGDQETQYF.